Shown below are 20 T cell receptor beta chains from a single sample sequenced in a study of cytomegalovirus exposure and HLA in healthy donors. PCR amplification relied on 60 Vbeta primers (plus 13 Jbeta primers). The assay was immunoSEQ multiplex PCR, and TCRdb's table has in-frame clones only and misses some. There are tens of thousands of clones in the sample; around 72% occur only once, and roughly half lies in the top ten. The sample consisted of PBMCs. These TCRs come from a man aged 50-59 years in good health and CMV-seropositive.

This chain joins TRBV10-2 and TRBJ1-1, with a weak D call TRBD1 (6 bases). Germline CDR1 and CDR2: WSHSY and SAAADI. The CDR3 has 13 amino acids. Trimming removed 4 bases from V and 5 bases from J, with 11 bases in between. As DNA, the CDR3 is TGCGCCAGCAGTGTTGGACAGAGGACTGAAGCTTTCTTT. Protein product: CASSVGQRTEAFF.

This clone was observed a few times. The conserved closing phenylalanine or tryptophan is absent in this CDR3, likely reflecting a read error. CDR3 bases: TGTGCCACCAGCAGACCCAAGGGACTAGCGGGGCCCCCTAGCACAGATACGCAGTATTTG. It is translated as CATSRPKGLAGPPSTDTQYL. The V and J genes are TRBV15 and TRBJ2-3; 13 nucleotides align to TRBD2. Germline lookup yields CDR1 LNHNV and CDR2 YYDKDF (reference sequence). V was pared by 2 bases and J by 0 bases, with 11 bases of the junction left unmatched. The CDR3 has 20 residues.

This chain connects TRBV7-9 to TRBJ2-7; D may be TRBD2 (7 bases). V gave up 5 bases and J gave up 5 bases, with 22 bases separating them. The CDR3 length is 16 residues. Germline V gene data show CDR1 as SEHNR and CDR2 as FQNEAQ (reference sequence). The CDR3 coding sequence is TGTGCCAGCAGCCATAGGGGGGGCAGGGAGAAAGACGAGCAGTACTTC. It is translated as CASSHRGGREKDEQYF.

The V call is TRBV30, the J call TRBJ2-4; no clear D. CDR3 length: 16 residues. CDR1 is GTSNPN and CDR2 is SVGIG in the germline V gene (reference sequence). V lost 2 bases, J lost 0 bases, and 14 bases lay in between. This chain's CDR3 is CAWSPRQALAKNIQYF. In DNA form, the CDR3 reads TGTGCCTGGAGTCCTCGACAAGCCCTAGCCAAAAACATTCAGTACTTC.

Note on this clone: Compared with germline, one end of the junction differs, possibly owing to a read error. The chain joins TRBV30 to TRBJ2-1; 7 bases are shared with TRBD2. CDR3 size: 14 residues. Germline CDR1 and CDR2: GTSNPN and SVGIG (reference sequence). The CDR3 region is CAWSTARDYNERFF. For the CDR3, the DNA is TGTGCCTGGAGTACCGCCCGGGACTACAATGAGCGGTTCTTC. Based on the CDR3 plus reference TRBV30 and TRBJ2-1, the full variable domain is SQTIHQWPATLVQPVGSPLSLECTVEGTSNPNLYWYRQAAGRGLQLLFYSVGIGQISSEVPQNLSASRPQDRQFILSSKKLLLSDSGFYLCAWSTARDYNERFFGPGTRLTVL.

Notes on this clone: Germline is not matched at one junction end, which may reflect a read error. This chain joins TRBV29-1 and TRBJ1-2, with D perhaps TRBD1 (5 bases). Germline CDR1 reads SQVTM; CDR2 reads ANQGSEA. There are 11 residues in the CDR3. CDR3 DNA: TGCAGAGTGGACATCACGGGTGGCTACACATTC. Protein sequence: CRVDITGGYTF.

The V call is TRBV6-5, the J call TRBJ2-2; possibly TRBD2 for D (7 bases). The CDR3 is 14 residues long. Germline V gene data show CDR1 as MNHEY and CDR2 as SVGAGI. Trimming removed 6 bases at V and 5 bases at J, with 13 bases between. The CDR3 nucleotides read TGTGCCAGCAGGGCCGGGGGGCTGACCGGGGAGCTGTTTTTT. Its protein is CASRAGGLTGELFF.

The chain combines TRBV6-6 with TRBJ2-2; TRBD2 agrees at 12 bases. CDR3 length equals 16 residues. J was trimmed by 6 bases and V by 4 bases; bases with no gene match: 6. Germline CDR1 MNHNY, CDR2 SVGAGI (reference sequence). CDR3: CASSLLAGGPSGELFF. The DNA of the CDR3 is TGTGCCAGCAGTTTGCTAGCGGGAGGGCCTTCCGGGGAGCTGTTTTTT.

The chain combines TRBV27 with TRBJ2-7; TRBD2 matches 13 bases. Unmatched junction bases numbered 5, after V lost 0 bases and J lost 6 bases. The length of the CDR3 is 16 residues. Germline V gene data show CDR1 as MNHEY and CDR2 as SMNVEV (reference sequence). The CDR3 loop is CASSLSLAGGPSEQYF. The CDR3 DNA sequence: TGTGCCAGCAGTTTATCACTAGCGGGAGGGCCGAGCGAGCAGTACTTC.

The chain has TRBV2 and TRBJ1-5, with a tentative D call TRBD1 (6 bases). This CDR3 is 15 amino acids long. The V end lost 7 bases, the J end lost 2 bases, and 15 bases lay between the germline ends. The germline CDR1 and CDR2 sequences are SNHLY and FYNNEI. Written as DNA, the CDR3 is TGTGCCAGCACCGCAGGGCAGGGGCGCAATCAGCCCCAGCATTTT. Protein: CASTAGQGRNQPQHF.

This chain joins TRBV29-1 and TRBJ2-1, with TRBD2 matching 9 bases. Per germline, CDR1 SQVTM and CDR2 ANQGSEA. CDR3 length equals 14 residues. V trimming: 1 base; J trimming: 6 bases; junction bases outside the gene matches: 4. The DNA of the CDR3 is TGCAGCGTTGAAGGCCTAGCGGGATTCAATGAGCAGTTCTTC. This translates into CSVEGLAGFNEQFF.

The V call is TRBV10-3, the J call TRBJ2-2, with D tentatively TRBD1 (6 bases). The germline V and J ends were trimmed by 6 bases and 1 base, with 21 bases remaining between them. The CDR3 spans 18 residues. Germline V gene data show CDR1 as ENHRY and CDR2 as SYGVKD. Here the CDR3 reads CAISRRYGQGLNTGELFF. The CDR3 bases are TGTGCCATCAGCCGGAGGTATGGGCAGGGGTTGAACACCGGGGAGCTGTTTTTT.

The gene calls are TRBV21-1 and TRBJ2-6; no check of the table's D call, TRBD1, against the DNA was made. TRBV21-1 counts as a pseudogene. There are 16 residues in the CDR3. The DNA for the CDR3 is TGTGCCAGCAGCAAAGGACATCCCTCTGGGGCCAACGTCCTGACTTTC. Translation gives CASSKGHPSGANVLTF.

This chain connects TRBV13 to TRBJ2-5, with 7 bases lining up with TRBD1. Germline trimming cut 5 bases from V and 9 bases from J; bases unmatched to any gene: 9. CDR3 length: 13 amino acids. CDR1 is PRHDT, CDR2 FYEKMQ, per germline (reference sequence). The CDR3 loop is CASSATGRVAQYF. In DNA, the CDR3 is TGTGCCAGCAGCGCGACAGGGAGAGTGGCCCAGTACTTC.

The V gene is TRBV29-1, the J gene TRBJ1-1, with no clear D. Trimming shortened V by 1 base and J by 0 bases, and 9 bases separated the two germline ends. Germline lookup yields CDR1 SQVTM and CDR2 ANQGSEA. The CDR3 is 14 residues long. Here the CDR3 reads CSVEVEGMNTEAFF. The CDR3 nucleotides are TGCAGCGTTGAAGTCGAGGGAATGAACACTGAAGCTTTCTTT.

The rearrangement links TRBV4-1 to TRBJ1-6; tentative D call: TRBD1 (5 bases). Between the trimmed V and J ends, which lost 0 bases and 4 bases, there was a span of 13 bases. Germline V lookup: CDR1 MGHRA, CDR2 YSYEKL. CDR3 length equals 17 residues. The CDR3 spells CASSQDRDSAYNSPLHF. The DNA for the CDR3 is TGCGCCAGCAGCCAAGATAGAGACAGCGCTTATAATTCACCCCTCCACTTT.

The rearrangement links TRBV18 to TRBJ2-1, with 7 bases lining up with TRBD1. J lost 4 bases, V lost 1 base, and 4 bases had no gene match. Per the germline V gene, CDR1 is KGHSH and CDR2 is LQKENI. The CDR3 covers 15 residues. The DNA of the CDR3 is TGTGCCAGCTCACCACTAGGGGGCGAGTACAATGAGCAGTTCTTC. Translating it yields CASSPLGGEYNEQFF.

V is TRBV28 and J is TRBJ1-1; D call uncertain. Germline assignment: CDR1 MDHEN and CDR2 SYDVKM. V dropped 4 bases and J dropped 9 bases, with 15 bases sitting between them. The CDR3 contains 13 residues. The CDR3 protein is CASSSRSSVKAFF. The CDR3 bases are TGTGCCAGCAGTTCCCGTAGTTCCGTAAAAGCTTTCTTT.

This chain joins TRBV5-4 and TRBJ2-5, with D possibly TRBD1 on 5 matching bases. Germline V gene sequence: CDR1 SGHNT, CDR2 YYREEE (reference sequence). V dropped 2 bases and J dropped 3 bases, with 14 bases sitting between them. The length of the CDR3 is 15 residues. The CDR3 bases are TGTGCCAGCAGCTTTTCGACAGCACCAAAAGAGACCCAGTACTTC. Encoded protein: CASSFSTAPKETQYF.

The chain is built from TRBV7-2 and TRBJ2-3; no reliable D call. CDR3 length equals 12 residues. Germline values: CDR1 SGHTA, CDR2 FQGNSA. Trimming shortened V by 5 bases and J by 4 bases, and 7 bases separated the two germline ends. The CDR3 DNA sequence: TGTGCCAGCAGCCTACAGTCAGATACGCAGTATTTT. This gives the protein CASSLQSDTQYF.